This T cell receptor (beta chain) is from a study of blood T cell repertoires in COVID-19. Study-wide background: Spain, Italy and the United States supplied samples that represented acute and convalescent COVID-19. T cells, B-cell-depleted T cells, or PBMCs provided the cDNA or gDNA that served as material.

The data were produced by immunoSEQ multiplex PCR, yet TCRdb's version contains in-frame clones alone and is incomplete. The repertoire has some 320,000 clones, approximately 87% of them found once; the top ten carry 6.5% to 9.5%. CDR1 is SGHTA and CDR2 is FQGNSA in the germline V gene. The CDR3 has 12 residues. V dropped 5 bases and J dropped 8; count of bases not matched to a gene: 3. Sequenced sample: peripheral blood. This sequence was found in a woman aged 45-65 years who had recovered from COVID-19. The chain couples TRBV7-2 to TRBJ1-2, with TRBD1 matching over 9 bases. The CDR3 DNA reads as TGTGCCAGCAGCGAACAGGGGGCGGGCTACACCTTC. It specifies CASSEQGAGYTF.